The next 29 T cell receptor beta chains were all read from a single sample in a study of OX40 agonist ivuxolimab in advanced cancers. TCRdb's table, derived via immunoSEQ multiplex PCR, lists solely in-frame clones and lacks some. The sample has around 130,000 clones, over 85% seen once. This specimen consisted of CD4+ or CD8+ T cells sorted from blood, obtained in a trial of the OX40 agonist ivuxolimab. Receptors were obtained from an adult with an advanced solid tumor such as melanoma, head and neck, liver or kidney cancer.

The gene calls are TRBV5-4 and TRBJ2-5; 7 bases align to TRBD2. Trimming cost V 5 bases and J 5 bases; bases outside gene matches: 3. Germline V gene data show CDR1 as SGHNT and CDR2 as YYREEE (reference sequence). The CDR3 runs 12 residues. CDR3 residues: CASRGGRETQYF. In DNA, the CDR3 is TGTGCCAGCAGGGGAGGGCGGGAGACCCAGTACTTC.

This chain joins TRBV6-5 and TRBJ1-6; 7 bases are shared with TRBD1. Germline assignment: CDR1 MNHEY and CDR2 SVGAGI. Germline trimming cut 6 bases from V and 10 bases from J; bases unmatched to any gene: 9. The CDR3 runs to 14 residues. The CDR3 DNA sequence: TGTGCCAGCAGGCCTACAGGGGAAGGGTCACCCCTCCACTTT. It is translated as CASRPTGEGSPLHF.

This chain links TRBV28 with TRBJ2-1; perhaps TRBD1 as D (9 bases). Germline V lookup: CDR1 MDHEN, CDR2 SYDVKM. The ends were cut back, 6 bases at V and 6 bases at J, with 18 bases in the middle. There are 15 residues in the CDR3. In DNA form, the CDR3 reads TGTGCCAGCAGCCCGGGAGGGACAGGGCTCAATGAGCAGTTCTTC. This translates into CASSPGGTGLNEQFF. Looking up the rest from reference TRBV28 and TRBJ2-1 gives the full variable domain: DVKVTQSSRYLVKRTGEKVFLECVQDMDHENMFWYRQDPGLGLRLIYFSYDVKMKEKGDIPEGYSVSREKKERFSLILESASTNQTSMYLCASSPGGTGLNEQFFGPGTRLTVL.

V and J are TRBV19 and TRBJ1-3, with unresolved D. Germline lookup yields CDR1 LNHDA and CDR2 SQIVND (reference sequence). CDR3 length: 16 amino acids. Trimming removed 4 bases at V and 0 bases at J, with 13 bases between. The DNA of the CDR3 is TGTGCCAGTAGTAGTCGGACGGAGAGCTCTGGAAACACCATATATTTT. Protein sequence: CASSSRTESSGNTIYF.

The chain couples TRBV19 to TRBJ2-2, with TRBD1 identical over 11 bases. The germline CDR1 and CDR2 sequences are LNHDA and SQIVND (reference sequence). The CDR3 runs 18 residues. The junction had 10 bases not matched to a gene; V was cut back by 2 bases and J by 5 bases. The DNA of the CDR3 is TGTGCCAGTAGTATACCCTTCGGACAGGGGGCGCAGACCGGGGAGCTGTTTTTT. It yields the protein CASSIPFGQGAQTGELFF. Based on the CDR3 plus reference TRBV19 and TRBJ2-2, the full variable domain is DGGITQSPKYLFRKEGQNVTLSCEQNLNHDAMYWYRQDPGQGLRLIYYSQIVNDFQKGDIAEGYSVSREKKESFPLTVTSAQKNPTAFYLCASSIPFGQGAQTGELFFGEGSRLTVL.

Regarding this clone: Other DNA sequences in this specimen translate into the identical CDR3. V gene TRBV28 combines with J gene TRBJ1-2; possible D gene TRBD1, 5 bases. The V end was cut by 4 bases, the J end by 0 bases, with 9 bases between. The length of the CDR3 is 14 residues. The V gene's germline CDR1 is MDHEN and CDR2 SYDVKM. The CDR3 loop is CASSSGGANYGYTF. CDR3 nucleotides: TGTGCCAGCAGTTCCGGGGGGGCTAACTATGGCTACACCTTC.

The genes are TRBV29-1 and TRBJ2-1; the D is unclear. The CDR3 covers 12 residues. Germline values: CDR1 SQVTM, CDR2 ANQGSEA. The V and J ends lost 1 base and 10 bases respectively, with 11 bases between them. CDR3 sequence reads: CSVEGPTWEQFF. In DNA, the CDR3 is TGCAGCGTTGAAGGCCCTACATGGGAGCAGTTCTTC.

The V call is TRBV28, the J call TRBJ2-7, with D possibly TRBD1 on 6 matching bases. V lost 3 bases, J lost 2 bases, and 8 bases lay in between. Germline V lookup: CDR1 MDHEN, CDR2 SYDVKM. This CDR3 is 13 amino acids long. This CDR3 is CASSLAGAYEQYF. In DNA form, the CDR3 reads TGTGCCAGCAGTTTGGCAGGGGCCTACGAGCAGTACTTC.

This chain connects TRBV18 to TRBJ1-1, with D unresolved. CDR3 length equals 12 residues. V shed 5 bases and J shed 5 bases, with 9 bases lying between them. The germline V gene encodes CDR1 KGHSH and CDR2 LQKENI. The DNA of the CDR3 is TGTGCCAGCTCAAGGGCGGGGACTGAAGCTTTCTTT. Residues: CASSRAGTEAFF.

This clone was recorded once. Here the CDR3 reads CASAPGTGGGSEQFF. CDR3 bases: TGTGCCAGCGCGCCCGGGACAGGGGGCGGGAGTGAGCAGTTCTTC. The V and J genes are TRBV6-5 and TRBJ2-1; 12 bases are shared with TRBD1. The CDR3 spans 15 residues. With 8 bases clipped from V and 9 bases from J, the junction kept 11 bases outside the gene matches. Germline CDR1 MNHEY, CDR2 SVGAGI.

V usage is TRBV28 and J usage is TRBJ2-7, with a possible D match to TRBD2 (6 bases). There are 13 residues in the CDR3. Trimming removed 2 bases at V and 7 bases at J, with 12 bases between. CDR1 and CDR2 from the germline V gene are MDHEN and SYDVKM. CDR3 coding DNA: TGTGCCAGCAGTTTACTGGGTCGGGGGGAGCAGTACTTC. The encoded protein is CASSLLGRGEQYF.

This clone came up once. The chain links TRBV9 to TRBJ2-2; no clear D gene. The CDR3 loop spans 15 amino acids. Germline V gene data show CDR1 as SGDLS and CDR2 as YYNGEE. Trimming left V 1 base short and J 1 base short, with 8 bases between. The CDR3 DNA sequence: TGTGCCAGCAGCGTATCTCCTGGGAACACCGGGGAGCTGTTTTTT. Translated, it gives CASSVSPGNTGELFF. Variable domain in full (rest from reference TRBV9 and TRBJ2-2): DSGVTQTPKHLITATGQRVTLRCSPRSGDLSVYWYQQSLDQGLQFLIQYYNGEERAKGNILERFSAQQFPDLHSELNLSSLELGDSALYFCASSVSPGNTGELFFGEGSRLTVL.

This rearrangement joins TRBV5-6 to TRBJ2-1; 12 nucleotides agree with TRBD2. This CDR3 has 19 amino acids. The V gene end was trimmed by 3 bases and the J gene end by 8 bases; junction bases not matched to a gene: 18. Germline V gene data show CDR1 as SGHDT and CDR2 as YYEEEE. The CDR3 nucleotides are TGTGCCAGCAGCTACCCTAGAGCCCTAGCGGGGGGGCATACTTATGAGCAGTTCTTC. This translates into CASSYPRALAGGHTYEQFF.

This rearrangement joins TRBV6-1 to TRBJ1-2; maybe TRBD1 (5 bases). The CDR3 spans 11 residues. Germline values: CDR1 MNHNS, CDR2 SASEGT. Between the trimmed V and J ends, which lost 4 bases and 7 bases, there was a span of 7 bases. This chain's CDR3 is CASSAQGGYTF. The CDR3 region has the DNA TGTGCCAGCAGTGCCCAGGGTGGCTACACCTTC.

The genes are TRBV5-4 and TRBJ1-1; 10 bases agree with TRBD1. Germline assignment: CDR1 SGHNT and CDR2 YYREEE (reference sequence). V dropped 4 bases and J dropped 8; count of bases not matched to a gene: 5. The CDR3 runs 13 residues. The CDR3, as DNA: TGTGCCAGCAGCACTGACAGGGGGCGCGAAGCTTTCTTT. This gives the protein CASSTDRGREAFF.

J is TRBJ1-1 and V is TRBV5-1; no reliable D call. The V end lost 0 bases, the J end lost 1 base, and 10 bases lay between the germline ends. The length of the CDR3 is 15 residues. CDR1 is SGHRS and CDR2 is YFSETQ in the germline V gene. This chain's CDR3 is CASSLDPRANTEAFF. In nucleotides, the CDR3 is TGCGCCAGCAGCTTGGACCCACGGGCGAACACTGAAGCTTTCTTT.

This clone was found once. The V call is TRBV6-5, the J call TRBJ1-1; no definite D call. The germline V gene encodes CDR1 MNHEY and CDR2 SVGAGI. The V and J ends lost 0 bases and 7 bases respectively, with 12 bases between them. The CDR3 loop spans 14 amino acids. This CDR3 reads CASSYSVGYNEAFF. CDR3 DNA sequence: TGTGCCAGCAGTTACTCGGTAGGGTACAATGAAGCTTTCTTT.

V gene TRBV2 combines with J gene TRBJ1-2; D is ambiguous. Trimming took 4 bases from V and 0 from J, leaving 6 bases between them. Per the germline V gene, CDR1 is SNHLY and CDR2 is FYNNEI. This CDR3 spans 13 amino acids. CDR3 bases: TGTGCCAGCAGTGCTGGAACTAACTATGGCTACACCTTC. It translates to CASSAGTNYGYTF.

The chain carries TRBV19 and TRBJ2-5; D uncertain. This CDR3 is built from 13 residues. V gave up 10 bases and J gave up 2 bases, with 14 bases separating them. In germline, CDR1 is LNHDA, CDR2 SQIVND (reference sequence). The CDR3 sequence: CATRSTEQETQYF. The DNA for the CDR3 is TGTGCCACCAGAAGTACAGAACAAGAGACCCAGTACTTC.

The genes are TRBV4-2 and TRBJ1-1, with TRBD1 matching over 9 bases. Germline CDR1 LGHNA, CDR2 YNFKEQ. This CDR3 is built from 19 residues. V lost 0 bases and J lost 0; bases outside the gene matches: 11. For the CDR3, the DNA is TGTGCCAGCAGCCAAGATCTCCCGGACAGGGGTTACATGAACACTGAAGCTTTCTTT. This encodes CASSQDLPDRGYMNTEAFF.

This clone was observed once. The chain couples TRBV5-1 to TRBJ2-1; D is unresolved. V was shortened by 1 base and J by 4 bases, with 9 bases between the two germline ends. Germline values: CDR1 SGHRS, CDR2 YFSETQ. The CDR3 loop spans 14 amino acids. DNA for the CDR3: TGCGCCAGCAGCTTGAATCAGCGTTACAATGAGCAGTTCTTC. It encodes CASSLNQRYNEQFF.

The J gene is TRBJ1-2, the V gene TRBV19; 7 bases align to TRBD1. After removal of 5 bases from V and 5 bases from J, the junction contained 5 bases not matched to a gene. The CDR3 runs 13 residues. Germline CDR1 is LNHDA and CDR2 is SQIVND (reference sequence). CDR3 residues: CASSWDSLYGYTF. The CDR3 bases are TGTGCCAGTAGTTGGGACAGTCTTTATGGCTACACCTTC. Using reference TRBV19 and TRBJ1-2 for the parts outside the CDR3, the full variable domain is DGGITQSPKYLFRKEGQNVTLSCEQNLNHDAMYWYRQDPGQGLRLIYYSQIVNDFQKGDIAEGYSVSREKKESFPLTVTSAQKNPTAFYLCASSWDSLYGYTFGSGTRLTVV.

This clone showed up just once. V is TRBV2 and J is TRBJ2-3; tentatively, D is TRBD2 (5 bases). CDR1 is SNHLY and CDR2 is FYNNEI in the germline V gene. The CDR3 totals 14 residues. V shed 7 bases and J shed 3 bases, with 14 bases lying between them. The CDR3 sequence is CASTLLATTDTQYF. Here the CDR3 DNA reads TGTGCCAGCACCCTCCTAGCTACTACAGATACGCAGTATTTT.

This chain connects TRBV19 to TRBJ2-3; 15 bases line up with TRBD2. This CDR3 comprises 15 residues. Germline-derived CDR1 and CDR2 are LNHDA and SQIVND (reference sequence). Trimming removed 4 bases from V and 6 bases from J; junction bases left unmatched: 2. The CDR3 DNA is TGTGCCAGTAGTAAGGGGACTAGCGGGAGGGATACGCAGTATTTT. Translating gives CASSKGTSGRDTQYF.

Here the CDR3 DNA reads TGTGCCAGCAGTCAGACTATGCCCCTCTACGAGCAGTACTTC. It yields the protein CASSQTMPLYEQYF. V is TRBV5-6 and J is TRBJ2-7, with D possibly being TRBD2 (5 bases). CDR3 length equals 14 residues. V lost 5 bases to trimming and J lost 3 bases, with 15 bases between them. CDR1 is SGHDT, CDR2 YYEEEE, per germline. The full variable domain, completed using reference TRBV5-6 and TRBJ2-7, is DAGVTQSPTHLIKTRGQQVTLRCSPKSGHDTVSWYQQALGQGPQFIFQYYEEEERQRGNFPDRFSGHQFPNYSSELNVNALLLGDSALYLCASSQTMPLYEQYFGPGTRLTVT.

CDR3 sequence reads: CAWSVRGFTNEKLFF. The CDR3 bases are TGTGCCTGGAGTGTACGGGGCTTTACTAATGAAAAACTGTTTTTT. The genes are TRBV30 and TRBJ1-4, with D maybe TRBD1 (5 bases). Germline V gives CDR1 GTSNPN, CDR2 SVGIG (reference sequence). There are 15 residues in the CDR3. V lost 0 bases and J 2 bases, leaving 10 bases between the germline ends. Complete variable domain (other parts from reference TRBV30 and TRBJ1-4): SQTIHQWPATLVQPVGSPLSLECTVEGTSNPNLYWYRQAAGRGLQLLFYSVGIGQISSEVPQNLSASRPQDRQFILSSKKLLLSDSGFYLCAWSVRGFTNEKLFFGSGTQLSVL.

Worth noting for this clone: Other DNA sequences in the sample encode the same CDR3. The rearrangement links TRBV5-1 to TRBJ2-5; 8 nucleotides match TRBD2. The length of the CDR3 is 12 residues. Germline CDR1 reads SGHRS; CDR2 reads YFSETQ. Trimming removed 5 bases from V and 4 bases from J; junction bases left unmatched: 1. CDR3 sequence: CASRRGGETQYF. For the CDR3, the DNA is TGCGCCAGCAGACGGGGGGGAGAGACCCAGTACTTC.

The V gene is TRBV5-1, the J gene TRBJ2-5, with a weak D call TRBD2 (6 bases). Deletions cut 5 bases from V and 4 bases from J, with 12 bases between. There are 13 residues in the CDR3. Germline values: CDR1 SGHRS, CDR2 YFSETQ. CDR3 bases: TGCGCCAGCAGTAAGTTGGGGGGAGAGACCCAGTACTTC. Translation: CASSKLGGETQYF.

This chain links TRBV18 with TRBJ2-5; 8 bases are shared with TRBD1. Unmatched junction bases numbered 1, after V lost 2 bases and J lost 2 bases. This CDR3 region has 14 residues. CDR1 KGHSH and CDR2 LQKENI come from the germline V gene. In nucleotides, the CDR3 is TGTGCCAGCTCACCAAGACAGGGGCAAGAGACCCAGTACTTC. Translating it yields CASSPRQGQETQYF.